These 21 T cell receptor beta chains were sequenced from one sample in a study of OX40 agonist ivuxolimab in advanced cancers. Here immunoSEQ multiplex PCR was the method, and the copy in TCRdb shows in-frame clones only, minus some. This sample has roughly 53,000 clones, with about 88% found just once. The input for sequencing was CD4+ or CD8+ T cells sorted from blood, taken in a trial of the OX40 agonist ivuxolimab. The receptor source for this set is an adult with an advanced solid tumor such as melanoma, head and neck, liver or kidney cancer.

The chain carries TRBV11-2 and TRBJ2-1, with D tentatively TRBD2 (5 bases). The CDR3 covers 12 residues. Germline loops: CDR1 SGHAT, CDR2 FQNNGV. With 5 bases removed from V and 8 bases from J, the gap between germline ends came to 10 bases. The CDR3, as DNA: TGTGCCAGCAGCCTGGACTCGGATGAGCAGTTCTTC. As protein: CASSLDSDEQFF.

V and J are TRBV5-1 and TRBJ2-2; 7 bases fit TRBD2. Germline CDR1 is SGHRS and CDR2 is YFSETQ. This CDR3 comprises 15 residues. Trimming at V came to 5 bases and at J to 1 base, leaving 5 bases not matched to a gene. This chain's CDR3 is CASSGGGENTGELFF. CDR3 DNA sequence: TGCGCCAGCAGTGGCGGGGGTGAGAACACCGGGGAGCTGTTTTTT.

This chain uses TRBV7-6 with TRBJ2-1; the match to TRBD1 covers 7 bases. With 1 base clipped from V and 11 bases from J, the junction kept 2 bases outside the gene matches. Germline values: CDR1 SGHVS, CDR2 FNYEAQ. The CDR3 loop spans 12 amino acids. The CDR3, as DNA: TGTGCCAGCAGCTTAGGACAGGGCCAGCAGTTCTTC. Amino acids: CASSLGQGQQFF.

With regard to this clone: One end of the junction is discordant with germline, which a read error may explain. This chain links TRBV11-2 with TRBJ1-3; D gene uncertain. Germline V gene data show CDR1 as SGHAT and CDR2 as FQNNGV. CDR3 length: 14 residues. Written as DNA, the CDR3 is TGTGCCGGCAGCTTACTAAATTCTGGAAACACCATATATTTT. Translation gives CAGSLLNSGNTIYF.

The rearrangement links TRBV4-1 to TRBJ2-7; TRBD2 might be the D (6 bases). The germline V gene encodes CDR1 MGHRA and CDR2 YSYEKL. The ends were cut back, 1 base at V and 1 base at J, with 14 bases in the middle. This CDR3 has 16 amino acids. The CDR3 spells CASSQGPRSGSYEQYF. DNA of the CDR3: TGCGCCAGCAGCCAAGGACCCAGGAGCGGGTCCTACGAGCAGTACTTC.

The rearrangement links TRBV19 to TRBJ2-5; D could derive from TRBD1 or TRBD2 (5 bases each). CDR3 size: 14 residues. Per the germline V gene, CDR1 is LNHDA and CDR2 is SQIVND (reference sequence). V lost 5 bases and J lost 4, with 14 bases in between. This CDR3 is CASSPWQGRETQYF. The DNA of the CDR3 is TGTGCCAGTAGTCCCTGGCAGGGACGAGAGACCCAGTACTTC.

CDR3 in DNA: TGTGCCAGCAGCCAGGATGCAGGGGCCGGAAACACCATATATTTT. Protein product: CASSQDAGAGNTIYF. The rearrangement joins TRBV13 to TRBJ1-3; possible D gene TRBD1, 6 bases. The CDR3 covers 15 residues. The germline V and J ends were trimmed by 5 bases and 4 bases, with 15 bases remaining between them. CDR1 is PRHDT, CDR2 FYEKMQ, per germline (reference sequence).

This clone has a handful of counts. The V and J genes are TRBV2 and TRBJ2-7; 14 nucleotides line up with TRBD2. CDR1 is SNHLY and CDR2 is FYNNEI in the germline V gene. The CDR3 spans 20 residues. Unmatched junction bases numbered 16, after V lost 4 bases and J lost 2 bases. The CDR3 coding sequence is TGTGCCAGCAGTGGACACAAGCGGACTAGCGGGAGGAACCTCCCCTACGAGCAGTACTTC. Encoded protein: CASSGHKRTSGRNLPYEQYF.

This clone has only a few counts. The chain employs TRBV30 and TRBJ2-1, with TRBD2 matching over 8 bases. Germline CDR1 is GTSNPN and CDR2 is SVGIG (reference sequence). This CDR3 has 12 amino acids. The ends lost 1 base at V and 7 bases at J; junction bases unmatched: 0. The CDR3 is CAWSGGRNEQFF. In nucleotides, the CDR3 is TGTGCCTGGAGTGGCGGGAGGAATGAGCAGTTCTTC.

This chain connects TRBV25-1 to TRBJ2-5; D is unclear. The CDR3 covers 15 residues. Germline assignment: CDR1 MGHDK and CDR2 SYGVNS. V lost 5 bases to trimming and J lost 1 base, with 14 bases between them. The DNA for the CDR3 is TGTGCCAGCAGTAATCCAGTATTTCCCCAAGAGACCCAGTACTTC. Translation gives CASSNPVFPQETQYF.

The chain combines TRBV20-1 with TRBJ2-3; no clear D gene. CDR1 is DFQATT and CDR2 is SNEGSKA in the germline V gene (reference sequence). The V and J ends lost 6 bases and 3 bases respectively, with 4 bases between them. CDR3 length: 10 residues. CDR3 in DNA: TGCAGTGCAAGAACAGATACGCAGTATTTT. This codes for CSARTDTQYF.

V usage is TRBV10-3 and J usage is TRBJ2-3; 8 bases line up with TRBD1. The CDR3 runs to 17 residues. Unmatched junction bases numbered 7, after V lost 2 bases and J lost 0 bases. Germline values: CDR1 ENHRY, CDR2 SYGVKD. CDR3 loop: CAISEIPRDRSTDTQYF. Written as DNA, the CDR3 is TGTGCCATCAGTGAGATCCCCCGGGACAGGAGCACAGATACGCAGTATTTT.

The genes are TRBV28 and TRBJ2-3, with TRBD2 matching 8 bases. Germline V gives CDR1 MDHEN, CDR2 SYDVKM. The CDR3 extends over 17 amino acids. Trimming took 5 bases from V and 0 from J; bases not matched to a gene: 10. The CDR3 protein is CASSPRRVAGSTDTQYF. DNA of the CDR3: TGTGCCAGCAGTCCCCGGAGGGTAGCGGGAAGCACAGATACGCAGTATTTT.

J is TRBJ1-2 and V is TRBV7-9; TRBD1 agrees at 11 bases. The CDR3 length is 16 residues. V was pared by 0 bases and J by 8 bases, with 8 bases of the junction left unmatched. CDR1 is SEHNR and CDR2 is FQNEAQ in the germline V gene (reference sequence). The CDR3 reads CASSLAAGTGGIGYTF. The CDR3 region has the DNA TGTGCCAGCAGCTTAGCCGCGGGGACAGGGGGAATCGGCTACACCTTC.

The genes are TRBV6-5 and TRBJ2-3; 7 nucleotides align to TRBD1. The CDR3 has 14 amino acids. The V gene's germline CDR1 is MNHEY and CDR2 SVGAGI. The J segment lost 11 bases and the V segment lost 0 bases, leaving 8 bases of the junction unmatched. The CDR3 spells CASSYSNRRDRQYF. The CDR3 region has the DNA TGTGCCAGCAGTTACTCCAATCGCCGGGACAGGCAGTATTTT.

V usage is TRBV11-2 and J usage is TRBJ2-3; tentative D call: TRBD2 (6 bases). The CDR3 has 15 amino acids. With 7 bases removed from V and 4 bases from J, the gap between germline ends came to 18 bases. The germline CDR1 and CDR2 sequences are SGHAT and FQNNGV. The DNA of the CDR3 is TGTGCCAGCAACCCCTTAGGGAGGCTTCCAGATACGCAGTATTTT. Encoded protein: CASNPLGRLPDTQYF. The full variable domain, rest sourced from reference TRBV11-2 and TRBJ2-3, is EAGVAQSPRYKIIEKRQSVAFWCNPISGHATLYWYQQILGQGPKLLIQFQNNGVVDDSQLPKDRFSAERLKGVDSTLKIQPAKLEDSAVYLCASNPLGRLPDTQYFGPGTRLTVL.

The chain employs TRBV7-2 and TRBJ2-1, with D perhaps matching TRBD2 (6 bases). The length of the CDR3 is 14 residues. V lost 2 bases and J 5 bases, leaving 10 bases between the germline ends. Germline CDR1 reads SGHTA; CDR2 reads FQGNSA. DNA for the CDR3: TGTGCCAGCAGCTTATCTGGCGGGAACAATGAGCAGTTCTTC. This gives the protein CASSLSGGNNEQFF.

The V call is TRBV30, the J call TRBJ1-5; no reliable D call. The V gene lost 1 base and the J gene lost 2 bases, with 12 bases spanning the gap. The CDR3 runs 15 residues. Germline CDR1 and CDR2: GTSNPN and SVGIG (reference sequence). This CDR3 is CAWSAAGFGNQPQHF. The CDR3 DNA sequence: TGTGCCTGGAGTGCTGCGGGGTTCGGCAATCAGCCCCAGCATTTT.

This clone appeared a few times. The CDR3 spells CASSPGPDRVEKLFF. Here the CDR3 DNA reads TGTGCCAGCAGCCCCGGCCCGGACAGGGTTGAAAAACTGTTTTTT. This chain uses TRBV5-4 with TRBJ1-4; TRBD1 agrees at 8 bases. Germline V gene data show CDR1 as SGHNT and CDR2 as YYREEE (reference sequence). The CDR3 runs 15 residues. Losses at the gene ends were 4 bases for V and 7 bases for J; bases not matched to a gene: 9.

The rearrangement links TRBV6-6 to TRBJ2-7, with TRBD1 matching over 7 bases. The CDR3 runs to 13 residues. V shed 7 bases, J shed 1 base, and the junction held 4 bases outside the gene matches. Germline assignment: CDR1 MNHNY and CDR2 SVGAGI (reference sequence). CDR3: CASKGTESYEQYF. In nucleotides, the CDR3 is TGTGCCAGCAAGGGGACAGAATCCTACGAGCAGTACTTC.

The chain employs TRBV18 and TRBJ1-1; 7 bases fit TRBD1. Per the germline V gene, CDR1 is KGHSH and CDR2 is LQKENI. This CDR3 region has 15 residues. The trim removed 6 bases at V and 6 bases at J, leaving 13 bases unmatched. The CDR3 DNA is TGTGCCAGCTCCACCGCGACAGGGACTAGGGCTGAAGCTTTCTTT. Translation gives CASSTATGTRAEAFF.